The present TCR beta chain was sequenced within a study of cytomegalovirus exposure and HLA in healthy donors. Use of 60 Vbeta and 13 Jbeta primers characterized the PCR. Method: immunoSEQ multiplex PCR; TCRdb's copy keeps in-frame clones and lacks some. This table has approximately 140,000 clones, about four fifths appearing once. Study-level results: An analysis that was carried out later associated 16,951 TCR beta sequences with HLA alleles at 0.05 false discovery rate.

This clone was seen just once. Its specificity is not known. Sample: PBMCs. The receptor was derived from a man aged 18 to 29 in good health and CMV-seropositive.

CDR3 protein: CASSYNRDTYEQYF. CDR3 sequence (DNA): TGTGCCAGCAGTTACAACCGGGACACCTACGAGCAGTACTTC. The chain combines TRBV6-5 with TRBJ2-7; weak D call: TRBD1 (6 bases). Germline V gene sequence: CDR1 MNHEY, CDR2 SVGAGI. The CDR3 length is 14 residues. V gave up 2 bases and J gave up 2 bases, with 10 bases separating them.